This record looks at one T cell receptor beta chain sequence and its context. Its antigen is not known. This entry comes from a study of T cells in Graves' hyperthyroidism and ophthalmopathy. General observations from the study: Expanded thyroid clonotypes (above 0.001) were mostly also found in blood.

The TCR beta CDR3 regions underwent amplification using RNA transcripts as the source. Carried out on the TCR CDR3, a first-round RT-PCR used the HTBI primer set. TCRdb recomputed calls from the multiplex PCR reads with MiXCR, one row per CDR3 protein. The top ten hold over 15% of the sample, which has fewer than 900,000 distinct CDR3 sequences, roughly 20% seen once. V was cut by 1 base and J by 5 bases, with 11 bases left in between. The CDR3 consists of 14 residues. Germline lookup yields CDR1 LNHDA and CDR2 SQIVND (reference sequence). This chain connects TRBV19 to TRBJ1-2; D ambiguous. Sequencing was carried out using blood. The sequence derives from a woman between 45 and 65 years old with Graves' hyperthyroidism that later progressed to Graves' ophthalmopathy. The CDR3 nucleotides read TGTGCCAGTAGTATAGGGGGATCTCATTATGGCTACACCTTC. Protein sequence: CASSIGGSHYGYTF.